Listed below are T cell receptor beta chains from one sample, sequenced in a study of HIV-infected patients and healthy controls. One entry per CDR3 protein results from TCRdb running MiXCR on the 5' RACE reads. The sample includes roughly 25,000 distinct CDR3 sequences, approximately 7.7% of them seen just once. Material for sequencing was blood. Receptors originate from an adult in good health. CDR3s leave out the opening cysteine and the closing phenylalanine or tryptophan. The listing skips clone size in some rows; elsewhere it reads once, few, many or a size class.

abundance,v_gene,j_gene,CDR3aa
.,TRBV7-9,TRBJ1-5,ASSPQKWGALSNQPQH
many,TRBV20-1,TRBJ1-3,SARPHRARDRIGNTIY
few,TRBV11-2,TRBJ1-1,ASSPYAGSTEAF
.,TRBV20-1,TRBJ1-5,SARLGSSNQPQH
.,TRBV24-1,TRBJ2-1,ATSAPGLAGNNEQF
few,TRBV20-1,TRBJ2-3,SATPDLTSGEKDTQY
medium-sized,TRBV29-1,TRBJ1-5,SVEVGYGNQPQH
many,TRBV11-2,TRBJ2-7,ASSLAVSYEQY
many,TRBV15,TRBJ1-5,ATSRDRAAGQPQH
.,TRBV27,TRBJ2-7,ASSFGGGTGVNEQY
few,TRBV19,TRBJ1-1,ASSRTGVTTEAF
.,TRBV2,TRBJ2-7,AGAPDSYEQY
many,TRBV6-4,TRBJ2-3,ASSDGEGATDTQY
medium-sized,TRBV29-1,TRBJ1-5,SVGTGQGNQPQH
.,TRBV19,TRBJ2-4,ASSPADRLHIQY
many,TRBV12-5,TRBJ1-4,ATLSYRDSTSNREKLF
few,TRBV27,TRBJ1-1,ASSRLGGSEAF
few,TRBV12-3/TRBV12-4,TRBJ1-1,ASSFQGFGTEAF
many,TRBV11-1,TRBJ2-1,ASSSAGTGSPGEQF
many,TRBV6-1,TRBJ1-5,ASSETPVKPQH
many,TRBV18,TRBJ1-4,ASSPPNNEKLF
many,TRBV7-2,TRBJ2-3,ASALPLVGTDTQY
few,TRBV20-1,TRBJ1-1,SARDADRGDTEAF
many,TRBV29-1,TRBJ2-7,SVAAGRHEQY
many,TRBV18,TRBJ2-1,ASSLLAGASYNEQF
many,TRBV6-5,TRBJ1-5,ASSPRFNQPQH
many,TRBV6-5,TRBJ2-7,ASSRVTRSSYEQY
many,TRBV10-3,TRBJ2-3,AISESFGRGAPADTQY
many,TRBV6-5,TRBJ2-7,ASSQRTGISYEQY
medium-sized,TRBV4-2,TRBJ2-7,ASSQDRAGSSYEQY
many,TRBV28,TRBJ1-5,ASSTRDRPDNQPQH